A selection of T cell receptor beta chains follows, all from one sample in a study of CD8 T cells in ankylosing spondylitis. MiXCR, run by TCRdb on the 5' RACE reads, gives a single entry per CDR3 protein. The sample consists of more than 150,000 distinct CDR3 sequences, 15% to 20% of them appearing once. Material: blood, either unsorted or a sorted T cell fraction (not recorded which). The receptors derive from a male donor aged 10-30 years with ankylosing spondylitis or in good health (not recorded which). CDR3s include the opening cysteine and the closing phenylalanine or tryptophan. D genes are given only for firm matches. Only some rows state a clone size, as once, few, many or a class for expanded clones.

clone_size,j_call,d_call,v_call,cdr3_nt,cdr3_aa
many,TRBJ1-1,-,TRBV20-1,TGCAGTGCTAGACTAGACATCGGAGAGAACACTGAAGCTTTCTTT,CSARLDIGENTEAFF
many,TRBJ2-5,TRBD2,TRBV24-1,TGTGCCACCAGTGATCCGGGGGGGCGGGAGGCCCAAGAGACCCAGTACTTC,CATSDPGGREAQETQYF
many,TRBJ2-1,-,TRBV7-9,TGTGCCGGAGATTTATTTGATGAGCAGTTCTTC,CAGDLFDEQFF
few,TRBJ2-2,TRBD2,TRBV27,TGTGCCAGCCGGACTAGCGGGAGTATCGGGGAGCTGTTTTTT,CASRTSGSIGELFF
many,TRBJ1-3,TRBD1,TRBV20-1,TGCAGTGCTAGAGAGTGGGGGGACAGCCGTGGCACCATATATTTT,CSAREWGDSRGTIYF
few,TRBJ2-1,-,TRBV29-1,TGCAGCGTTGAAAGCACTCACTACAATGAGCAGTTCTTC,CSVESTHYNEQFF
many,TRBJ2-1,-,TRBV13,TGTGCCAGCAGCTCCAATTACCGGAGAGCGGTTAGGTATGAGCAGTTCTTC,CASSSNYRRAVRYEQFF
many,TRBJ2-1,TRBD2,TRBV7-3,TGTGCCAGCAGCTTAAACCCGTCGACTAGCGGGAGGCATGAGCAGTTCTTC,CASSLNPSTSGRHEQFF
many,TRBJ2-7,-,TRBV15,TGTGCCACCAGCGTGGGAGGAAGGGGACTCGAGCAGTACTTC,CATSVGGRGLEQYF
-,TRBJ2-1,TRBD2,TRBV4-1,TGCGCCAGCAGCCAAGAGGTGGGGACTAGCGCACCAACCTACAATGAGCAGTTCTTC,CASSQEVGTSAPTYNEQFF
many,TRBJ2-6,-,TRBV30,TGTGCCGGAGCGAACAGGGACGGCTCTACTGGGGCCAACGTCCTGACTTTC,CAGANRDGSTGANVLTF
many,TRBJ2-7,TRBD1,TRBV6-5,TGTGCCAGCAGTCCGGGACAGGGTTATCACGAGCAGTACTTC,CASSPGQGYHEQYF
many,TRBJ2-1,TRBD2,TRBV12-3/TRBV12-4,TGTGCCAGCAGCCGAGGGACTAGCGGGAGGAGGGGTGAGCAGTTCTTC,CASSRGTSGRRGEQFF